This entry is about one TCR beta chain. As yet, its antigen is unknown. This specimen comes from a study of CD8 T cells in Susac syndrome. The CDR3 covers 16 residues. V was pared by 11 bases and J by 4 bases, with 24 bases between. Germline CDR1 and CDR2: SNHLY and FYNNEI. Reverse transcription of about 0.5 to 1 ug RNA was carried out with random hexamers. TCRdb reprocessed the immunoSEQ multiplex PCR reads via MiXCR and lists one record per CDR3 protein. This sample yields 350,000 to 550,000 distinct CDR3 sequences, of which more than 80% are seen a single time; roughly 0.11% belongs to the top ten. Study-level findings and limits: The study acknowledged a relatively small number of individuals in its TCR sequencing and HLA analysis.

This clonotype originated in a human donor with multiple sclerosis. Sequenced material: CD8+ T cells from PBMCs. V gene TRBV2 combines with J gene TRBJ1-3; D is unclear. CDR3 sequence reads: CALKRYKLGPGNTIYF. CDR3 DNA sequence: TGTGCCCTGAAACGTTACAAACTCGGACCCGGAAACACCATATATTTT.